These 27 T cell receptor beta chains were sequenced from one sample in a study of technical replicates of blood from a handful of donors. Using immunoSEQ multiplex PCR, the repertoire was profiled, and TCRdb retains in-frame clones only, with some absent. The sample includes some 74,000 clones, 95% to 97% seen only once; the top ten take 0.25% to 0.3%. Sample: T cells isolated from PBMCs. The source is a human donor in good health.

In DNA, the CDR3 is TGCGCCAGCAGTCTACAGGGGAGTGGGTACGAGCAGTACTTC. Amino acid sequence: CASSLQGSGYEQYF. The gene calls are TRBV4-3 and TRBJ2-7, with 7 nucleotides matching TRBD1. Germline loops: CDR1 LGHNA, CDR2 YSLEER. V dropped 6 bases and J dropped 4; count of bases not matched to a gene: 9. The CDR3 loop spans 14 amino acids.

The chain couples TRBV5-1 to TRBJ2-7; D perhaps matches TRBD1 (6 bases). The germline V gene encodes CDR1 SGHRS and CDR2 YFSETQ. V lost 4 bases and J lost 5, with 19 bases in between. The CDR3 contains 15 residues. The DNA of the CDR3 is TGCGCCAGCAGCAAGCAGACAGGAAAAAAAGACGAGCAGTACTTC. Its protein is CASSKQTGKKDEQYF.

The rearrangement links TRBV7-6 to TRBJ2-7; a possible D gene is TRBD1 (6 bases). Germline V gene lookup returns CDR1 SGHVS and CDR2 FNYEAQ. Trimming cost V 6 bases and J 7 bases, with 13 bases left between them. The CDR3 runs to 12 residues. The CDR3 sequence is CASSYTGREQYF. CDR3 sequence (DNA): TGTGCCAGCAGTTACACAGGGCGGGAGCAGTACTTC.

V is TRBV7-7 and J is TRBJ2-3, with D unclear. V gave up 4 bases and J gave up 5 bases, with 10 bases separating them. This CDR3 spans 13 amino acids. Germline CDR1 is SSHAT and CDR2 is FNYEAQ (reference sequence). This chain's CDR3 is CASSSGSGDTQYF. The CDR3 coding sequence is TGTGCCAGCAGCTCTGGGTCGGGAGATACGCAGTATTTT.

V is TRBV19 and J is TRBJ1-2, with no clear D. Germline V gene sequence: CDR1 LNHDA, CDR2 SQIVND (reference sequence). The CDR3 sequence is 13 residues long. V dropped 7 bases and J dropped 3 bases, with 12 bases sitting between them. Here the CDR3 reads CASNGEAHYGYTF. DNA of the CDR3: TGTGCCAGTAATGGGGAGGCGCACTATGGCTACACCTTC.

The genes are TRBV7-8 and TRBJ2-1; possibly TRBD1 for D (5 bases). The germline CDR1 and CDR2 sequences are SGHVS and FQNEAQ. The V gene lost 5 bases and the J gene lost 1 base, with 15 bases spanning the gap. This CDR3 has 16 residues. As DNA, the CDR3 is TGTGCCAGCAGCGAATTAGCAGGGCATTCCTACAATGAGCAGTTCTTC. Amino acids: CASSELAGHSYNEQFF.

The DNA for the CDR3 is TGTGCCAGCAGCTTAGGGAACAGTTTCCTCGGCACTGAAGCTTTCTTT. Protein product: CASSLGNSFLGTEAFF. The chain joins TRBV7-9 to TRBJ1-1; the D is unclear. Germline V CDR1 and CDR2: SEHNR, FQNEAQ (reference sequence). The CDR3 sequence is 16 residues long. With 1 base removed from V and 4 bases from J, the gap between germline ends came to 16 bases.

The J gene is TRBJ1-2, the V gene TRBV19; 10 bases match TRBD1. Germline assignment: CDR1 LNHDA and CDR2 SQIVND (reference sequence). J lost 8 bases, V lost 6 bases, and 18 bases had no gene match. The CDR3 covers 17 residues. The CDR3 DNA reads TGTGCCAGTAGCACCAGACAGGGGGCGACGGGATCGGAAGGCTACACCTTC. Amino acids: CASSTRQGATGSEGYTF.

This rearrangement joins TRBV7-9 to TRBJ1-1; no clear D. This CDR3 comprises 16 residues. Per the germline V gene, CDR1 is SEHNR and CDR2 is FQNEAQ (reference sequence). Between the trimmed V and J ends, which lost 6 bases and 3 bases, there was a span of 20 bases. In nucleotides, the CDR3 is TGTGCCAGCAGACTACCTGGAGGCGATAACTACACTGAAGCTTTCTTT. Encoded protein: CASRLPGGDNYTEAFF.

The chain is built from TRBV2 and TRBJ1-5, with no clear D. The CDR3 runs 13 residues. In germline, CDR1 is SNHLY, CDR2 FYNNEI. V was cut by 2 bases and J by 6 bases, with 8 bases left in between. In DNA, the CDR3 is TGTGCCAGCAGTGAACAGGAACGTCAGCCCCAGCATTTT. It codes for CASSEQERQPQHF.

The chain has TRBV2 and TRBJ2-5; tentative D call: TRBD1 (5 bases). V was pared by 6 bases and J by 1 base, with 9 bases between. Germline loops: CDR1 SNHLY, CDR2 FYNNEI. The CDR3 is 13 residues long. The chain's CDR3 is CASRFDSQETQYF. In DNA, the CDR3 is TGTGCCAGCAGGTTTGACAGCCAAGAGACCCAGTACTTC. Drawing the rest from reference TRBV2 and TRBJ2-5, the complete variable domain is EPEVTQTPSHQVTQMGQEVILRCVPISNHLYFYWYRQILGQKVEFLVSFYNNEISEKSEIFDDQFSVERPDGSNFTLKIRSTKLEDSAMYFCASRFDSQETQYFGPGTRLLVL.

The chain links TRBV30 to TRBJ1-1, with 10 bases aligning to TRBD1. This CDR3 contains 14 residues. With 0 bases clipped from V and 4 bases from J, the junction kept 2 bases outside the gene matches. The germline V gene encodes CDR1 GTSNPN and CDR2 SVGIG (reference sequence). CDR3 in amino acids: CAWSVDRGPTEAFF. CDR3 nucleotides: TGTGCCTGGAGTGTAGACAGGGGGCCCACTGAAGCTTTCTTT.

CDR3 protein: CASKAGWYQETQYF. CDR3 coding DNA: TGTGCCAGCAAGGCGGGCTGGTACCAAGAGACCCAGTACTTC. The chain couples TRBV6-5 to TRBJ2-5; a weak D match, TRBD2 (5 bases). Looked up from germline, CDR1 is MNHEY and CDR2 is SVGAGI. CDR3 size: 14 residues. Trimming removed 7 bases at V and 0 bases at J, with 12 bases between.

The V call is TRBV2, the J call TRBJ2-7; 8 positions agree with TRBD2. CDR3 length: 13 residues. V shed 5 bases and J 7 bases; nucleotides not matched to a gene: 7. CDR1 is SNHLY, CDR2 FYNNEI, per germline. The CDR3 coding sequence is TGTGCCAGCAGTCGGGAGGGCCCGGGGGAGCAGTACTTC. It yields the protein CASSREGPGEQYF.

This chain connects TRBV18 to TRBJ1-4; TRBD1 aligns across 10 bases. This CDR3 contains 16 residues. With V trimmed by 0 bases and J by 6 bases, 4 bases remained unmatched. Germline V gene data show CDR1 as KGHSH and CDR2 as LQKENI. This chain's CDR3 is CASSPPVGTGDEKLFF. The DNA for the CDR3 is TGTGCCAGCTCACCACCCGTCGGGACAGGGGATGAAAAACTGTTTTTT.

The chain joins TRBV30 to TRBJ1-5; maybe TRBD1 (5 bases). CDR1 is GTSNPN, CDR2 SVGIG, per germline (reference sequence). V was cut by 0 bases and J by 4 bases, with 7 bases left in between. The CDR3 contains 13 residues. As DNA, the CDR3 is TGTGCCTGGAGTGTAGGGGCGAATCAGCCCCAGCATTTT. It is translated as CAWSVGANQPQHF.

This clone is a singleton in its sample. V gene TRBV4-3 combines with J gene TRBJ1-4, with 8 bases that match TRBD1. The CDR3 is made up of 17 amino acids. Germline values: CDR1 LGHNA, CDR2 YSLEER. After removal of 3 bases from V and 4 bases from J, the junction contained 10 bases not matched to a gene. CDR3 sequence (DNA): TGCGCCAGCAGCCACTCGACAGGGACAGGCCTTAATGAAAAACTGTTTTTT. This translates into CASSHSTGTGLNEKLFF.

The rearrangement joins TRBV5-1 to TRBJ1-2, with D perhaps matching TRBD1 (6 bases). V lost 1 base to trimming and J lost 9 bases, with 22 bases between them. The germline V gene has CDR1 SGHRS and CDR2 YFSETQ. This CDR3 is built from 16 residues. This chain's CDR3 is CASSLYLTGSQMSYTF. CDR3 nucleotide sequence: TGCGCCAGCAGCTTGTACCTGACAGGTTCCCAAATGAGCTACACCTTC.

This chain uses TRBV25-1 with TRBJ2-7; the match to TRBD2 covers 8 bases. Germline values: CDR1 MGHDK, CDR2 SYGVNS. J was trimmed by 6 bases and V by 3 bases; bases with no gene match: 4. The CDR3 has 13 amino acids. The CDR3, as DNA: TGTGCCAGCAGTGAGCGGGGGGAAGGCGAGCAGTACTTC. As protein: CASSERGEGEQYF.

The chain combines TRBV4-3 with TRBJ2-1; 13 nucleotides agree with TRBD2. CDR1 and CDR2 from the germline V gene are LGHNA and YSLEER. The V gene end was trimmed by 3 bases and the J gene end by 7 bases; junction bases not matched to a gene: 6. The CDR3 sequence is 16 residues long. CDR3 in DNA: TGCGCCAGCAGCCACTTGACTAGCGGGAGGTGGAATGAGCAGTTCTTC. Protein: CASSHLTSGRWNEQFF.

The rearrangement uses TRBV28 and TRBJ2-1, with 8 bases lining up with TRBD2. The CDR3 has 16 residues. The ends lost 3 bases at V and 0 bases at J; junction bases unmatched: 4. Germline CDR1 reads MDHEN; CDR2 reads SYDVKM. The CDR3 loop is CASSFTLADSYNEQFF. The CDR3 DNA is TGTGCCAGCAGTTTTACACTAGCGGACTCCTACAATGAGCAGTTCTTC.

This rearrangement joins TRBV5-4 to TRBJ2-1; 10 positions agree with TRBD2. The CDR3 has 14 residues. Losses at the gene ends were 4 bases for V and 9 bases for J; bases not matched to a gene: 7. Germline values: CDR1 SGHNT, CDR2 YYREEE (reference sequence). For the CDR3, the DNA is TGTGCCAGCAGCCCCGGGACTAGCGCGTTTGAGCAGTTCTTC. The encoded protein is CASSPGTSAFEQFF.

The chain joins TRBV6-5 to TRBJ1-1; no clear D gene. The CDR3 consists of 14 residues. Trimming cost V 6 bases and J 0 bases, with 11 bases left between them. Per germline, CDR1 MNHEY and CDR2 SVGAGI. The CDR3 here is CASRSQAMNTEAFF. The DNA of the CDR3 is TGTGCCAGCAGGTCTCAGGCTATGAACACTGAAGCTTTCTTT.

This chain connects TRBV7-9 to TRBJ2-7; the match to TRBD2 covers 7 bases. Trimming at V came to 3 bases and at J to 4 bases, leaving 3 bases not matched to a gene. This CDR3 is 13 amino acids long. From germline, CDR1 is SEHNR and CDR2 FQNEAQ (reference sequence). The CDR3 DNA follows: TGTGCCAGCAGCTTGACTAGCAATTACGAGCAGTACTTC. Its translation is CASSLTSNYEQYF. The variable domain in full, completed from reference TRBV7-9 and TRBJ2-7, reads DTGVSQNPRHKITKRGQNVTFRCDPISEHNRLYWYRQTLGQGPEFLTYFQNEAQLEKSRLLSDRFSAERPKGSFSTLEIQRTEQGDSAMYLCASSLTSNYEQYFGPGTRLTVT.

The chain carries TRBV7-7 and TRBJ2-3, with TRBD2 matching 9 bases. This CDR3 is 15 amino acids long. The germline CDR1 and CDR2 sequences are SSHAT and FNYEAQ (reference sequence). CDR3 loop: CAKKAGGSSTDTQYF. The CDR3 DNA reads TGTGCTAAGAAAGCGGGAGGCTCTAGCACAGATACGCAGTATTTT. Full variable domain (outside the CDR3, taken from reference TRBV7-7 and TRBJ2-3): GAGVSQSPRYKVTKRGQDVTLRCDPISSHATLYWYQQALGQGPEFLTYFNYEAQPDKSGLPSDRFSAERPEGSISTLTIQRTEQRDSAMYRCAKKAGGSSTDTQYFGPGTRLTVL.

The rearrangement joins TRBV7-9 to TRBJ2-1; D may be TRBD2 (5 bases). The germline V gene has CDR1 SEHNR and CDR2 FQNEAQ (reference sequence). The CDR3 totals 13 residues. V lost 3 bases, J lost 5 bases, and 8 bases lay in between. The CDR3 spells CASSLSSHNEQFF. The CDR3, as DNA: TGTGCCAGCAGCTTGTCTAGCCACAATGAGCAGTTCTTC.

V and J are TRBV7-3 and TRBJ2-7; a weak D match, TRBD1 (5 bases). The V end lost 4 bases, the J end lost 3 bases, and 10 bases lay between the germline ends. Germline CDR1 is SGHTA and CDR2 is FQGTGA. The CDR3 is 13 amino acids. The CDR3 sequence is CASSYGDSYEQYF. The CDR3 DNA reads as TGTGCCAGCAGCTACGGAGACAGCTACGAGCAGTACTTC.